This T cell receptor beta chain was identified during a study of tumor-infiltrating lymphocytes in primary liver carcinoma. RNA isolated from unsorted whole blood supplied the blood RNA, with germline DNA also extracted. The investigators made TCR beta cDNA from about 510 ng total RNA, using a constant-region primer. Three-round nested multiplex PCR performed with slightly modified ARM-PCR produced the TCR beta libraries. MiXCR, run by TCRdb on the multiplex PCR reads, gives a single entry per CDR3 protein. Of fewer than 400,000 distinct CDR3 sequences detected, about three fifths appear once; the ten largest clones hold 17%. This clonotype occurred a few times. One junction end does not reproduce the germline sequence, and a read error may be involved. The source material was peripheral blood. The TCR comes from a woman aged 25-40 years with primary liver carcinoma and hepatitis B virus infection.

CDR3 coding DNA: TGTGCCAGCAGCTCCGGGACGGCGTATGGCTACACCTTC. Its protein product is CASSSGTAYGYTF. This chain joins TRBV5-1 and TRBJ1-2; possibly TRBD1 for D (5 bases). This CDR3 region has 13 residues. Germline loops: CDR1 SGHRS, CDR2 YFSETQ.